This T cell receptor beta chain was sequenced for a study of cytomegalovirus exposure and HLA in healthy donors. Concerning this clone itself: Its specificity is unknown.

13 Jbeta primers and 60 Vbeta primers were used for the PCR. Clones were sequenced by immunoSEQ multiplex PCR, and TCRdb holds only the in-frame ones, with some missing. The table records about 180,000 clones, around four fifths of them present only once. Germline CDR1 and CDR2: SGHRS and YFSETQ. The ends were cut back, 7 bases at V and 0 bases at J, with 14 bases in the middle. This CDR3 contains 14 residues. Study-level results: Several top significant clusters appeared, in a later analysis, to be linked to common viral pathogens. TCR beta V- and J-gene trimming was later associated with a missense DCLRE1C variant.

The sequence was collected from a man younger than 35 in good health and CMV-seronegative. The sample was PBMCs. The chain recombines TRBV5-1 with TRBJ2-7; D is unclear. The CDR3 coding sequence is TGCGCCAGCCAAGAGTACTTAAGCTCCTACGAGCAGTACTTC. It translates to CASQEYLSSYEQYF.